This is a list of T cell receptor beta chains from one sample in a study of T-cell reconstitution after alpha-beta-depleted transplantation in children. A single record per CDR3 protein comes from TCRdb applying MiXCR to the PCR reads. The table has approximately 6,000 distinct CDR3 sequences, roughly 16% seen once. The material was PBMCs, mostly from graft donor cells, obtained 180 days after TCRalphabeta/CD19-depleted stem cell transplant. These receptors came from a patient aged 2-10 years who had a stem cell transplant for inherited bone marrow failure, so the T cells may come from the graft donor. Each CDR3 is given with its conserved first and last residue. D genes are given only for firm matches. Part of the rows lack a size; the others show once, few, many or a class for expanded clones.

clone_size j_call v_call d_call cdr3_nt cdr3_aa
many TRBJ2-7 TRBV15 TRBD1 TGTGCCACCAGCAGAGGGACAGGGGGGTACGAGCAGTACTTC CATSRGTGGYEQYF
many TRBJ1-1 TRBV20-1 . TGCAGTGCTAGAGCCCCAGGGTCCACTGAAGCTTTCTTT CSARAPGSTEAFF
many TRBJ2-7 TRBV20-1 TRBD2 TGCAGTGCTGGCCGATACTGGGGACTAGCGGGAGCCTACGAGCAGTACTTC CSAGRYWGLAGAYEQYF
many TRBJ1-1 TRBV7-9 . TGTGCCAGCAGCTTAAAATCCCAGGGCACTGAAGCTTTCTTT CASSLKSQGTEAFF
many TRBJ2-5 TRBV7-9 . TGTGCCAGCAGCCTCCAAGAGACCCAGTACTTC CASSLQETQYF
many TRBJ1-5 TRBV27 . TGTGCCAGCAGTTCCACATCGGGGTACGGGAATCAGCCCCAGCATTTT CASSSTSGYGNQPQHF
many TRBJ2-2 TRBV5-1 TRBD1 TGCGCCAGCACCCTACAGGGGGCTAGGGGCACCGGGGAGCTGTTTTTT CASTLQGARGTGELFF
many TRBJ2-7 TRBV21-1 . TGTGCCAGCAGCAAAGAGGCGGGAACTAGCGGTGAAGGGCAGTACTTC CASSKEAGTSGEGQYF
few TRBJ1-5 TRBV30 . TGTGCCTGGAGTAAGGACAGCAATCAGCCCCAGCATTTT CAWSKDSNQPQHF
many TRBJ1-1 TRBV7-9 . TGTGCCAGCAGCTTAGGGTGGGGAGGGGACACTGAAGCTTTCTTT CASSLGWGGDTEAFF
many TRBJ1-1 TRBV12-3/TRBV12-4 TRBD1 TGTGCCAGCAGGCCCCAGGGGGCTACGGAAGCTTTCTTT CASRPQGATEAFF
many TRBJ2-3 TRBV5-1 TRBD2 TGCGCCTGCGGGGGGCCTTTTAGCACAGATACGCAGTATTTT CACGGPFSTDTQYF
. TRBJ2-5 TRBV18 . TGTGCCAGCTCAGTCCGGATTGAAGAGACCCAGTACTTC CASSVRIEETQYF